This TCR beta chain stems from a study of blood T cells in healthy people across ages (dated by TCRdb to 2014 to 2015). At the level of the whole study: In model experiments, template switching captured about one uniquely barcoded TCR beta cDNA molecule for every two T cells. Age-related changes in TCR beta repertoire diversity were measured in the study by deep sequencing normalized with unique cDNA molecular identifiers. Four age groups were formed from the donors: young (average 16 years), middle-aged (approximately 42), aged (under 70) and long-lived (82). To avoid experimental bias, donors of different ages were randomly spread across the sequencing lanes. The study analyzed two additional independent replicas of 1 million unique cDNA reads from the same blood draw for two donors, one aged 18 to 29 and one aged 80 or older. General conclusions and limits of the study: Compared with the aged group, the long-lived group had more naive CD4+ T cells, fewer expanded clones and increased TCR diversity, a pattern suggesting age selection. Estimates of total diversity from one million sequenced T cells were regarded as lower bounds and underestimates. As age increased, observed TCR beta diversity per million T cells dropped in a roughly linear way, and a significant reduction was already evident by age 40. The percentage of naive T cells measured by flow cytometry correlated strongly with observed TCR beta diversity. Donor CMV infection status was unknown, potentially confounding age-related changes in expanded clonotypes. Conclusive comparison of naive and antigen-experienced compartments was prevented by the profiling of bulk unsorted PBMCs.

Of note for this clonotype: What this receptor recognizes is not known. No much larger clone is present one base from it, and per-base qualities are unavailable.

The germline V gene specifies SGHRS as CDR1 and YFSETQ as CDR2. Between the V and J ends, shortened by 4 bases and 1 base respectively, the junction contains 14 bases. Including cysteine and phenylalanine, the CDR3 has 15 amino acids. The entry retains the CDR3 DNA only, 45 bases that are in frame from base 1. Donors were 35 to 40 systemically healthy Caucasian individuals from Russia aged about 6 to 100 years. Roughly 10 milliliters of peripheral blood were drawn from each donor into EDTA-treated Vacutainer tubes. Ficoll-Paque density-gradient centrifugation was used to isolate PBMCs, with at least 6.5 million obtained per sample. Trizol reagent was used to extract total RNA from PBMCs, with at least 6 micrograms per sample. Naive CD45RAhigh/CD27high T cell percentages were measured by flow cytometry on a PBMC aliquot from every donor. Library prep was done by 5' RACE. TCRdb shows the sequencer as Illumina HiSeq 2500. A second PCR of roughly 7 to 12 cycles was run with a J-beta primer mix and a sample-barcoded 5' primer. A unique molecular identifier was introduced onto each TCR beta cDNA molecule by a template-switch 5' adaptor carrying 12 random nucleotides. At least 3 million CDR3-containing paired-end reads were obtained from each sample. All of the RNA was converted into first-strand cDNA using the Mint cDNA synthesis kit, with a TRBC-specific oligonucleotide serving as the primer. All cDNA was treated with uracil-DNA glycosylase and then went through a first 18-cycle PCR with the universal primers M1SS and BC2_uni_R. In the original analysis: Each sample was normalized by randomly selecting 1 million high-quality reads, each carrying a distinct molecular identifier. Reads with shared molecular identifiers were discarded instead of being binned into consensus sequences. MiTCR, with a Q25 quality threshold and the strictest error-elimination algorithm, was used for CDR3 identification, clonotype clustering and error correction. A nonparametric unseen species model with Euler transformation was used to estimate a lower bound on total TCR beta diversity. TCRdb's own reprocessing of the public reads used fastp at Q25 and MiXCR and kept productive beta chains. Each CDR3 protein appears once, grouped with its most common genes and DNA. What appears here as the V and J calls and clone size reflects TCRdb's work, not the paper's. The sample includes over 600,000 distinct CDR3 sequences, with 40% to 50% observed a single time. Clones ranked in the top ten supply 25% to 35% of the sample.

The chain employs TRBV5-1 and TRBJ2-5; the D gene is unclear. The sequenced material came from blood. The receptor's source is a man at least 80 years old in good health. The CDR3 region reads CASSTSLRPQETQYF. The nucleotide sequence is given as TGCGCCAGCAGCACAAGTTTGAGGCCCCAAGAGACCCAGTACTTC.